The entry below describes one T cell receptor beta chain. The data are from a study of CD8+ T cells in alopecia areata. Study-wide context: Patients received oral tofacitinib, 5 to 10 mg twice daily, for moderate-to-severe alopecia areata.

Treatment described: oral pan-JAK inhibitor, 5-10 mg twice daily. As the sequencing template, cDNA was produced by extracting RNA and reverse transcribing it. Repertoires were generated with immunoSEQ multiplex PCR, while TCRdb's copy carries only in-frame clones and drops some. The table lists about 280,000 clones, roughly 60% of them singletons. The germline V gene has CDR1 SGHRS and CDR2 YFSETQ. V trimming: 6 bases; J trimming: 6 bases; junction bases outside the gene matches: 7. The CDR3 is made up of 14 amino acids. The sample in question was CD4+ T cells sorted from blood, obtained at week 24, from a patient treated with tofacitinib. J is TRBJ2-7 and V is TRBV5-1; TRBD1 aligns across 12 bases. This sequence was found in a human donor with alopecia areata. This chain's CDR3 is CASTLGTGGSEQYF. CDR3 sequence (DNA): TGCGCCAGCACCCTGGGGACAGGGGGCTCCGAGCAGTACTTC.